The present T cell receptor (delta chain) was sequenced within a study of gamma delta lymphoproliferative disorders and STAT genes (dated by TCRdb to 2017 to 2018). Turning to the overall study: Among the 9 sequenced Tgammadelta LGLL patients, 4 had symptomatic disease and 5 had an indolent course. The study profiled TCR gamma and delta CDR3 repertoires by deep sequencing in Tgammadelta lymphoproliferative disease patients and healthy controls, within a larger immunophenotypic and STAT-mutation study. To confirm results, a couple of gamma-chain samples and every delta-chain sample were sequenced twice. The LymphoTrack Dx TCRG Assay was used to prepare gamma-chain libraries from at least 50 ng of genomic DNA. Since no corresponding Invivoscribe delta assay was available, delta-chain libraries were prepared following the standard operating procedure of the EuroClonality-NGS working group. The TCR-sequenced pilot group comprised fewer than 10 Tgammadelta large granular lymphocyte leukemia patients and a couple of hepatosplenic T-cell lymphoma patients. Results the study describes overall, beyond this receptor: Nearly all major gamma and delta clonotypes of patients were found to be public, being shared with at least one healthy donor, and only a couple of gamma clonotypes were found to be private to disease. When whole repertoires were clustered, gamma repertoires from patients grouped apart from those of healthy controls, but delta repertoires did not separate between the groups. The authors noted that NGS specificity may be reduced at low frequencies, so the public or private nature of leukemic clones needs confirmation. Major clones in indolent patients were dominated by Vgamma9-JgammaP and Vdelta2-Ddelta3-Jdelta1 rearrangements, whereas symptomatic patients lacked these rearrangements and used less common gene combinations. Control T cells were likely spread across varied maturation stages, whereas leukemic cells were skewed toward terminal effectors, which potentially limits comparisons between patients and controls.

The germline V gene sets CDR1 to TSWWSYY and CDR2 to QGS. From its cysteine to its phenylalanine, the CDR3 spans 19 amino acids. The sequence is cut down to CDR3 DNA, 57 bases in frame from base 1. Unmatched junction bases come to 15, with V trimmed by 4 bases and J by 0 bases. For TCR sequencing, genomic DNA was taken from peripheral blood mononuclear cells isolated from both patients and controls. Of the sequenced patients, about 5 were male and 6 or 7 were female, and the group's median age was approximately 67 years. Patients were enrolled at one hematology unit in Padova, Italy, and were reclassified as T-LGLL or HSTCL using the 2017 WHO criteria. All patient samples were collected while patients were either off therapy or before therapy. Both library preparation methods relied on multiplex PCR with primers aimed at conserved V and J regions of the TCR genes. Amplicons were purified, pooled and sequenced on an Illumina MiSeq platform. Per the original workflow: V(D)J alignment, clonotype assembly and translation were performed with MiXCR, whereas functionality assessment and CDR3 repertoire analyses were performed with VDJtools. The IMGT definition of CDR3 was applied, and only productive sequences using functional genes were analyzed, with ORF genes and pseudogenes left out. A custom Python script was used to look across all patients and controls for identical amino acid CDR3s belonging to major clonotypes, meaning those with a frequency of >=5%. Clonotype frequencies in patients versus controls were compared with a one-sided non-parametric Wilcoxon test. After TCRdb called clones again from the public reads with CATT, rows with identical DNA were merged. TCRdb's processing, not the study's, gives the V and J calls here. The sample yields a few hundred delta-chain clones; roughly 6.3% were counted once. The ten largest clonotypes hold 95% to 98% of the sample.

This clone was observed at least ten times. Its binding antigen is unknown. It has no much larger one-base neighbor in the sample; base qualities were not kept. The sequenced sample consisted of blood. The chain is made from TRDV1 and TRDJ1, with 9 bases matching TRDD3. This receptor was identified in a human donor with gamma-delta T-cell large granular lymphocyte leukemia. The CDR3 reads CALGGYWGNRTPYTDKLIF. DNA sequence: TGTGCTCTTGGGGGTTACTGGGGGAACCGTACCCCGTACACCGATAAACTCATCTTT.